Each of the 26 T cell receptor beta chains below was sequenced from the same sample in a study of shared clonotypes between healthy human individuals. Clones were sequenced by immunoSEQ multiplex PCR, and TCRdb holds only the in-frame ones, with some missing. The top ten clones hold roughly 0.13% of a sample with around 2,000,000 clones, 95% of them seen once. The sequenced sample was naive CD4+ T cells sorted from blood. As to subset: CD45RA+ positively selected. These TCRs come from a young man in good health.

The genes are TRBV6-5 and TRBJ1-1; TRBD1 aligns across 8 bases. The CDR3 has 13 amino acids. V gave up 6 bases and J gave up 4 bases; unmatched junction bases: 4. In germline, CDR1 is MNHEY, CDR2 SVGAGI. In DNA, the CDR3 is TGTGCCAGCAGGGAAACAGGGGGCACTGAAGCTTTCTTT. Translating gives CASRETGGTEAFF.

The chain joins TRBV4-1 to TRBJ2-1, with 13 bases identical to TRBD2. Germline V gene lookup returns CDR1 MGHRA and CDR2 YSYEKL. The CDR3 covers 15 residues. V trimming: 4 bases; J trimming: 13 bases; junction bases outside the gene matches: 10. This chain's CDR3 is CASSPTQTSGGSQFF. Written as DNA, the CDR3 is TGCGCCAGCAGCCCAACTCAGACTAGCGGGGGGTCTCAGTTCTTC.

The chain employs TRBV29-1 and TRBJ2-1; a possible D gene is TRBD2 (5 bases). V gave up 5 bases and J gave up 8 bases, with 10 bases separating them. There are 11 residues in the CDR3. The germline V gene has CDR1 SQVTM and CDR2 ANQGSEA. CDR3 residues: CSVITSYEQFF. The CDR3 nucleotides are TGCAGCGTTATCACTAGTTATGAGCAGTTCTTC.

This sequence joins TRBV5-1 and TRBJ1-6; D possibly corresponds to TRBD1 (6 bases). CDR3 size: 15 residues. CDR1 and CDR2 from the germline V gene are SGHRS and YFSETQ. V was cut by 2 bases and J by 8 bases, with 14 bases left in between. The CDR3, as DNA: TGCGCCAGCAGCTTACAGGGAAGTCAGGATTCACCCCTCCACTTT. It specifies CASSLQGSQDSPLHF.

The chain carries TRBV27 and TRBJ1-2; D ambiguous. CDR1 is MNHEY, CDR2 SMNVEV, per germline (reference sequence). The CDR3 loop spans 12 amino acids. The V end was cut by 8 bases, the J end by 7 bases, with 14 bases between. The chain's CDR3 is CASGLSRAGYTF. CDR3 nucleotides: TGTGCCAGCGGTCTGTCTCGGGCTGGCTACACCTTC.

The chain uses TRBV5-3 and TRBJ2-4; D is undetermined. TRBV5-3 is treated as an ORF (open reading frame) with a function not yet certain. This CDR3 contains 15 residues. The V gene lost 1 base and the J gene lost 6 bases, with 14 bases spanning the gap. The CDR3 reads CARSLCRARRNIQYF. The CDR3 DNA reads TGTGCCAGAAGCTTGTGTCGGGCTAGGAGAAACATTCAGTACTTC.

This clone has more than one count but fewer than ten. CDR3 protein: CAWSVAGQPQHF. For the CDR3, the DNA is TGTGCCTGGAGTGTAGCAGGTCAGCCCCAGCATTTT. The V and J genes are TRBV30 and TRBJ1-5, with D hard to call. CDR1 is GTSNPN and CDR2 is SVGIG in the germline V gene (reference sequence). Between the trimmed V and J ends, which lost 0 bases and 6 bases, there was a span of 6 bases. The CDR3 runs to 12 residues.

CDR3 bases: TGTGCCAGTAGTCCCCAGGGGACAGGGCGCTACGAGCAGTACTTC. This translates into CASSPQGTGRYEQYF. V gene TRBV19 combines with J gene TRBJ2-7, with TRBD1 identical over 9 bases. Trimming removed 5 bases from V and 3 bases from J; junction bases left unmatched: 8. The CDR3 consists of 15 residues. Germline loops: CDR1 LNHDA, CDR2 SQIVND (reference sequence).

V and J are TRBV30 and TRBJ1-2, with TRBD1 as a possible D gene (5 bases). The V gene lost 5 bases and the J gene lost 4 bases, with 11 bases spanning the gap. CDR3 length: 12 amino acids. CDR1 and CDR2 from the germline V gene are GTSNPN and SVGIG (reference sequence). The CDR3 nucleotides read TGTGCCTGGCAGGAGGGGAGCTATGGCTACACCTTC. Translating it yields CAWQEGSYGYTF.

The gene calls are TRBV19 and TRBJ1-2; 9 bases match TRBD1. Unmatched junction bases numbered 9, after V lost 6 bases and J lost 4 bases. This CDR3 has 15 residues. Germline CDR1 is LNHDA and CDR2 is SQIVND (reference sequence). The CDR3 bases are TGTGCCAGTAGGGGACAGGGCGCCATAGCCTATGGCTACACCTTC. Protein product: CASRGQGAIAYGYTF.

The CDR3 spells CASSLVSPDTQYF. CDR3 DNA sequence: TGTGCCAGCAGCTTGGTTTCCCCAGATACGCAGTATTTT. The chain is built from TRBV5-6 and TRBJ2-3; unclear D gene. The V end lost 0 bases, the J end lost 4 bases, and 6 bases lay between the germline ends. The CDR3 runs to 13 residues. CDR1 is SGHDT, CDR2 YYEEEE, per germline.

The rearrangement joins TRBV25-1 to TRBJ1-1, with D tentatively TRBD1 (6 bases). Between the trimmed V and J ends, which lost 5 bases and 3 bases, there was a span of 16 bases. This CDR3 is 15 amino acids long. Germline V lookup: CDR1 MGHDK, CDR2 SYGVNS. DNA for the CDR3: TGTGCCAGCAGTTCACAGGGAAAGGGGGACACTGAAGCTTTCTTT. Its translation: CASSSQGKGDTEAFF.

Of note for this clone: The identical CDR3 is also encoded by other nucleotide sequences in the sample. The V gene is TRBV9, the J gene TRBJ2-7; the D is unclear. Trimming took 0 bases from V and 0 from J, leaving 10 bases between them. The germline CDR1 and CDR2 sequences are SGDLS and YYNGEE. The CDR3 extends over 15 amino acids. CDR3 sequence: CASSVGSVSSYEQYF. In DNA, the CDR3 is TGTGCCAGCAGCGTAGGAAGTGTGAGCTCCTACGAGCAGTACTTC.

This rearrangement joins TRBV7-9 to TRBJ1-5; TRBD1 agrees at 10 bases. V lost 5 bases to trimming and J lost 4 bases; unmatched junction nucleotides: 5. This CDR3 region has 15 residues. The germline V gene encodes CDR1 SEHNR and CDR2 FQNEAQ (reference sequence). CDR3 protein: CASSKGTGVNQPQHF. The CDR3 DNA follows: TGTGCCAGCAGCAAAGGGACAGGGGTAAATCAGCCCCAGCATTTT. Full variable domain (rest looked up from reference TRBV7-9 and TRBJ1-5): DTGVSQNPRHKITKRGQNVTFRCDPISEHNRLYWYRQTLGQGPEFLTYFQNEAQLEKSRLLSDRFSAERPKGSFSTLEIQRTEQGDSAMYLCASSKGTGVNQPQHFGDGTRLSIL.

The rearrangement links TRBV7-3 to TRBJ2-2; 8 bases match TRBD2. J lost 0 bases, V lost 4 bases, and 1 base had no gene match. Germline assignment: CDR1 SGHTA and CDR2 FQGTGA. The CDR3 consists of 15 residues. The CDR3 loop is CASSSGGANTGELFF. The DNA for the CDR3 is TGTGCCAGCAGCTCCGGGGGGGCGAACACCGGGGAGCTGTTTTTT.

The chain is built from TRBV30 and TRBJ1-6; weak D call: TRBD1 (5 bases). The CDR3 extends over 12 amino acids. Trimming cost V 8 bases and J 6 bases, with 11 bases left between them. CDR1 is GTSNPN, CDR2 SVGIG, per germline (reference sequence). DNA of the CDR3: TGTGCCAGACGAAGGGGTAATTCACCCCTCCACTTT. It codes for CARRRGNSPLHF.

The CDR3: CASTTSGTGDYGYTF. CDR3 nucleotide sequence: TGTGCCAGCACCACTAGCGGGACAGGAGACTATGGCTACACCTTC. The V call is TRBV28, the J call TRBJ1-2; TRBD1 matches at 8 bases. CDR3 length: 15 amino acids. The V and J ends lost 7 bases and 3 bases, in that order; junction bases with no gene match: 10. The germline V gene encodes CDR1 MDHEN and CDR2 SYDVKM.

This chain uses TRBV10-3 with TRBJ2-2, with 7 bases fitting TRBD1. The CDR3 has 14 residues. V was clipped by 10 bases and J by 5 bases; unmatched bases: 10. Germline CDR1 ENHRY, CDR2 SYGVKD. CDR3 nucleotide sequence: TGTGCCAACCGACAGGGCCTGGGAACCGGGGAGCTGTTTTTT. Its translation: CANRQGLGTGELFF.

The chain combines TRBV7-6 with TRBJ2-5, with D maybe TRBD2 (5 bases). In germline, CDR1 is SGHVS, CDR2 FNYEAQ. This CDR3 spans 10 amino acids. Trimming cost V 10 bases and J 5 bases, with 8 bases left between them. The CDR3 is CATGEETQYF. CDR3 DNA: TGTGCCACCGGGGAGGAGACCCAGTACTTC.

A single count supports this clone. J is TRBJ2-7 and V is TRBV20-1; TRBD1 might be the D (6 bases). CDR3 length: 11 residues. The V gene's germline CDR1 is DFQATT and CDR2 SNEGSKA (reference sequence). CDR3 loop: CSAYRVSEQYF. The CDR3 nucleotides read TGCAGCGCGTACAGGGTTTCCGAGCAGTACTTC.

The chain uses TRBV29-1 and TRBJ2-3; D uncertain. Trimming took 4 bases from V and 8 from J, leaving 10 bases between them. Germline CDR1 is SQVTM and CDR2 is ANQGSEA. The CDR3 sequence is 11 residues long. This CDR3 is CSVVVFFTQYF. In DNA, the CDR3 is TGCAGCGTTGTAGTTTTCTTTACGCAGTATTTT.

The chain joins TRBV18 to TRBJ2-1; tentatively, D is TRBD2 (5 bases). The CDR3 has 12 residues. V was cut by 2 bases and J by 9 bases, with 8 bases left in between. Germline CDR1 KGHSH, CDR2 LQKENI. The CDR3 sequence: CASSPDSAEQFF. The CDR3 bases are TGTGCCAGCTCACCAGATAGCGCTGAGCAGTTCTTC.

The V call is TRBV6-5, the J call TRBJ2-1; 9 nucleotides agree with TRBD1. The V gene's germline CDR1 is MNHEY and CDR2 SVGAGI. With V trimmed by 0 bases and J by 6 bases, 6 bases remained unmatched. The length of the CDR3 is 16 residues. The CDR3 sequence is CASSYSGQGRGNEQFF. CDR3 bases: TGTGCCAGCAGTTACTCGGGACAGGGTCGAGGCAATGAGCAGTTCTTC.

With regard to this clone: This sample also contains other DNA sequences that code for the same CDR3. The chain employs TRBV30 and TRBJ2-2; D ambiguous. The CDR3 is 11 residues long. Trimming stripped 3 bases from V and 5 bases from J, with 4 bases between. The V gene's germline CDR1 is GTSNPN and CDR2 SVGIG (reference sequence). CDR3 sequence reads: CAWRETGELFF. CDR3 DNA sequence: TGTGCCTGGAGGGAAACCGGGGAGCTGTTTTTT.

The chain couples TRBV28 to TRBJ1-6; 8 bases line up with TRBD1. This CDR3 is built from 15 residues. Germline CDR1 and CDR2: MDHEN and SYDVKM. With 5 bases clipped from V and 10 bases from J, the junction kept 10 bases outside the gene matches. The DNA of the CDR3 is TGTGCCAGCAGTCAAGCCCGGACAGGGCCCTCACCCCTCCACTTT. Its protein product is CASSQARTGPSPLHF. Looking up the rest from reference TRBV28 and TRBJ1-6 gives the full variable domain: DVKVTQSSRYLVKRTGEKVFLECVQDMDHENMFWYRQDPGLGLRLIYFSYDVKMKEKGDIPEGYSVSREKKERFSLILESASTNQTSMYLCASSQARTGPSPLHFGNGTRLTVT.

The V gene is TRBV21-1, the J gene TRBJ1-4. TRBV21-1 is an annotated pseudogene. The CDR3 is 16 residues long. The CDR3 coding sequence is TGTGCCAGCAGCAAAACGGCCCGTACAAGGGATGAAAAACTGTTTTTT. Translated, it gives CASSKTARTRDEKLFF.